This T cell receptor beta chain was identified in a study of cytomegalovirus exposure and HLA in healthy donors. Method: immunoSEQ multiplex PCR; TCRdb's copy keeps in-frame clones and lacks some. The profile shows under 200,000 clones, 86% of them singletons. Whole-study findings and limits: Reports showed the classifier diagnosing cytomegalovirus status with high specificity and sensitivity. Researchers counted around 180 TCR beta chains as cytomegalovirus-associated.

Notes on this clone: Its target is unknown.

The V end lost 4 bases, the J end lost 7 bases, and 19 bases lay between the germline ends. Germline lookup yields CDR1 MNHEY and CDR2 SVGAGI. The CDR3 runs to 15 residues. Sequenced: PBMCs. This TCR was sampled from a woman between 18 and 30 years old in good health and CMV-seronegative. The gene calls are TRBV6-5 and TRBJ2-5, with a possible D match to TRBD2 (5 bases). The CDR3 coding sequence is TGTGCCAGCAGTTCGTCCGGGATCACAGTCCGGACCCAGTACTTC. This codes for CASSSSGITVRTQYF.